This T cell receptor beta chain was identified during a study of shared clonotypes between healthy human individuals (dated by TCRdb to 2018 to 2021). Looking at the study overall: The cohort included three men and a couple of women between 18 and 49 years of age. Per donor, three plates each were used for CD4 naive and CD4 memory, two for CD8 naive, and one for CD8 memory. To estimate repertoire size and how much clonotypes are shared between individuals, the study performed deep sequencing of blood TCR repertoires from a few healthy adults. Libraries were prepared and TCR repertoires were sequenced by different laboratories using diverse techniques, in order to increase sequencing depth and limit assay-specific biases. Per donor, leukapheresis produced somewhere between about 0.94 and 10 billion PBMCs.

Using the deep immunoSEQ assay, TCR CDR3 regions were amplified from genomic DNA by multiplex PCR. Genomic DNA extracted from each cell subset was distributed evenly over all wells of several immunoSEQ 96-well plates, and each plate served as one replicate. For sorted subsets, each replicate PCR was loaded with roughly 0.2 ug genomic DNA, equivalent to about 33,000 T cell genomes. Purified libraries were measured with a Qubit 3.0 fluorometer, size-checked on a Bioanalyzer 2100, and measured again with the KAPA Library Quantification kit. Every immunoSEQ 96-well plate was sequenced on a separate single-read 150-cycle Illumina NextSeq 550 flow cell. The authors processed their data as follows. Because the immunoSEQ output included only junctional sequences and no quality scores, the filtering could not be the same as the filtering used for full-length reads. Sequences were annotated with PyIR, a Python wrapper for IgBLAST v1.9, and V/J genes and CDR3 were assigned using IMGT germline references. Reads were removed for weak V/J assignments (E-value above 1e-6), missing CDR3, stop codons, out-of-frame junctions, or ambiguous translated residues. V3J clonotypes were defined as sequences sharing the same inferred V gene, J gene, and CDR3 amino acid sequence. Percentage overlap between repertoires was calculated by dividing the number of shared unique clonotypes by the size of the smaller repertoire. Repertoire richness was assessed with RTK rarefaction, the Chao1 estimator, and Recon v2.1 estimates of unobserved clonotypes. Generation probabilities were computed with OLGA for all TCRbeta clonotypes obtained by the gDNA method from four donors. Entries here come from immuneACCESS through TCRdb and include only in-frame sequences with V and J called. Some clones fail to appear in such tables; in the studies checked, an unresolved V gene covers under half of the shortfall, and the cause of the remainder is unknown. V and J calls and clone size come straight from that table; D and trimming were deduced from the DNA. For this sample the table gives about 2.3 million clones, of which roughly 90% were detected only once. Roughly 0.34% of the sample is held by the ten biggest clonotypes.

The germline V gene specifies MNHNS as CDR1 and SASEGT as CDR2. For this chain, trimming is 0 bases at the V end and 7 bases at the J end, and the number of junction bases without a gene match is 12. The CDR3 spans 17 residues, from the cysteine through the phenylalanine. Only CDR3 DNA remains: 51 bases, in frame from the first base. The donors were healthy, HIV-negative adults who had no recently reported acute infections or vaccinations. All donors were Caucasian adults living in Nashville, Tennessee, USA. CD4+ T cells were enriched by magnetic negative selection, after which naive cells were positively selected on CD45RA and the negative fraction was taken as the memory subset. After blood collection by leukapheresis, PBMCs were isolated using Ficoll-Histopaque density gradient centrifugation and then cryopreserved in the vapor phase of liquid nitrogen. Purity and quantity of every magnetically sorted T cell population were checked by analytical flow cytometry. From each sorted fraction, genomic DNA was isolated and quantified by UV absorbance on a Nanodrop 2000c.

Study-wide conclusions, independent of this receptor: Clonotypes shared by all four sorted-subset donors showed higher generation probabilities than non-shared clonotypes. Because the study included a small number of donors, the genetic and exposure-history diversity represented was limited. Only blood was sampled, and tissue TCR repertoires likely differ from those in blood. Naive subsets generally had larger estimated clonotype richness than memory subsets. Approximately 5% of naive CD4, more than 3% of naive CD8, about 2.1% of memory CD4, and around 0.4% of memory CD8 clonotypes were shared across a few donors. Pairwise subsampling indicated that sequencing depth was expected to affect the degree of clonotype sharing among donors. Even with the large sequencing depth, rarefaction of the sorted-subset datasets indicated that sequencing was incomplete.

Turning to this clone: What this receptor recognizes is not known. No quality values exist for individual bases; no much larger clone is one base distant.

Specimen: naive CD4+ T cells from PBMCs. The label giving this sample's cell subset or site can be read as: CD45RA+ positively selected. The source is a man between 18 and 29 years old in good health. Some clones in this sample may be carry-over from other donors' samples. The chain links TRBV6-1 with TRBJ2-1; TRBD2 agrees with 7 junctional bases. The CDR3 reads CASSEAETSLSLNEQFF. The nucleotide sequence is given as TGTGCCAGCAGTGAAGCCGAGACTAGCCTCTCTCTTAATGAGCAGTTCTTC.